These 5 T cell receptor beta chains came from one sample sequenced in a study of T cells and Merkel cell carcinoma outcomes (dated by TCRdb to 2018 to 2021). Receptor amplification or capture employed the immunoSEQ multiplex PCR assay. As stored in TCRdb, this immuneACCESS dataset retains in-frame rearrangements with V and J assigned. A fraction of the clones does not appear; measured against another copy, unresolved V genes explain less than half of the discrepancy, and the remainder lacks a known reason. The sample data list about 15,000 clones, and 81% of these were observed just once. The ten most abundant clones make up 7% to 9% of the sample. What was sequenced was tumor tissue from Merkel cell carcinoma. The source of these receptors is a human donor with Merkel cell carcinoma.

This clone has more than one count but fewer than ten. The CDR3 DNA sequence: TGCGCCAGCAGCCAAGACGACCGGGACAGGGTGGCGGAAGCTTTCTTT. Amino acid sequence: CASSQDDRDRVAEAFF. The V and J genes are TRBV4-1 and TRBJ1-1, with TRBD1 matching over 9 bases. The CDR3 has 16 amino acids. Germline values: CDR1 MGHRA, CDR2 YSYEKL. The J segment lost 8 bases and the V segment lost 0 bases, leaving 10 bases of the junction unmatched.

The chain recombines TRBV5-4 with TRBJ1-2, with a possible D match to TRBD1 (6 bases). This CDR3 spans 15 amino acids. Trimming left V 3 bases short and J 1 base short, with 13 bases between. The germline gives CDR1 SGHNT, CDR2 YYREEE (reference sequence). CDR3 nucleotide sequence: TGTGCCAGCAGCTCTCCCGGAGGGGGTAACTATGGCTACACCTTC. Its protein is CASSSPGGGNYGYTF.

This clone was recorded only once. J is TRBJ1-2 and V is TRBV6-1; D remains unclear. The CDR3 sequence is 12 residues long. Looked up from germline, CDR1 is MNHNS and CDR2 is SASEGT. Deletions cut 1 base from V and 8 bases from J, with 8 bases between. In DNA form, the CDR3 reads TGTGCCAGCAGTGAAGGTGAGAGAGGCTACACCTTC. Translation gives CASSEGERGYTF.

For the CDR3, the DNA is TGTGCCAGCAGTTCGCGGGCGGGGAGCTCCTACGAGCAGTACTTC. It specifies CASSSRAGSSYEQYF. The chain carries TRBV6-5 and TRBJ2-7, with D possibly being TRBD2 (6 bases). Trimming stripped 4 bases from V and 0 bases from J, with 13 bases between. The CDR3 consists of 15 residues. CDR1 is MNHEY and CDR2 is SVGAGI in the germline V gene.

The chain combines TRBV7-3 with TRBJ2-5; TRBD2 aligns across 7 bases. Germline V CDR1 and CDR2: SGHTA, FQGTGA. The CDR3 loop spans 16 amino acids. V lost 1 base and J lost 3; bases outside the gene matches: 8. The CDR3 region is CASSLIGGSAKETQYF. The CDR3, as DNA: TGTGCCAGCAGCTTAATAGGCGGGAGCGCCAAAGAGACCCAGTACTTC.